A selection of T cell receptor beta chains follows, all from one sample in a study of T cell changes during pregnancy in multiple sclerosis. Repertoires were generated with immunoSEQ multiplex PCR, while TCRdb's copy carries only in-frame clones and drops some. The sample carries around 62,000 clones, roughly nine tenths recorded once. The specimen was peripheral blood, collected in the first trimester of pregnancy. The receptors were sampled from a female donor with multiple sclerosis, enrolled in a pregnancy study. The CDR3 runs from the conserved cysteine through the conserved F or W. Each record gives: CDR3 length, J gene, V gene, CDR3 protein.

>11|TRBJ2-1|TRBV10-1
CASRGDDEQFF
>13|TRBJ2-5|TRBV18
CASSPYRGETQYF
>16|TRBJ1-6|TRBV2
CASSELGTGDNSPLHF
>14|TRBJ2-5|TRBV5-1
CASSPGTGEETQYF
>13|TRBJ1-6|TRBV4-3
CASSQSRVSPLHF
>16|TRBJ2-1|TRBV19
CASSRLAGSISNEQFF
>16|TRBJ1-4|TRBV6-1
CASSGQLTGTNEKLFF
>15|TRBJ1-3|TRBV14
CASSPQGNYGNTIYF
>12|TRBJ2-1|TRBV6-5
CASSLQQNEQFF
>15|TRBJ1-1|TRBV19
CASRTVGTGPIEAFF
>15|TRBJ1-2|TRBV30
CAWTELQGQNYGYTF